This T cell receptor (beta chain) was recovered during a study of PD-L1 blockade in urothelial cancer. Study-wide background: It was at 3 weeks (second dose) and 6 weeks after treatment start that blood was analyzed.

This clone was counted once. The time point here: pretreatment peripheral blood. The CDR3 covers 12 residues. V shed 6 bases and J shed 8 bases, with 13 bases lying between them. Germline-derived CDR1 and CDR2 are MDHEN and SYDVKM. Data came from immunoSEQ multiplex PCR; TCRdb stores just in-frame clones and leaves some out. The sample has about 86,000 clones, 85% seen once. The sequence came from a man aged 55-75 years with urothelial cancer. This specimen consisted of PBMCs, obtained around atezolizumab (anti-PD-L1) treatment. This sequence joins TRBV28 and TRBJ1-2; unclear D gene. CDR3 loop: CASSRSGGGYTF. As DNA, the CDR3 is TGTGCCAGCAGCCGGTCCGGAGGAGGCTACACCTTC.